This T cell receptor beta chain was sequenced during a study of blood T cell repertoires in COVID-19 (dated by TCRdb to the early 2020s). General notes on the study: The collaborator samples originated in the United States, Italy and Spain and spanned the acute and convalescent phases of COVID-19. The prospective study material was composed of cDNA or gDNA derived from T cells, B-cell-depleted T cells, or PBMCs. Subjects who had been exposed to COVID-19, were actively infected with it, or had recovered from it provided the deeply sampled blood TCRbeta repertoires that made up the dataset. The repertoires were released in a freely available public database meant as a resource for research on the immune response to SARS-CoV-2. The samples were drawn from two sources: the first 160 participants of the ongoing ImmuneRACE study, and about 1,300 subjects contributed by 6 global collaborators. Sample metadata almost always included a de-identified subject ID, COVID-19 status, age in years and sex. Where HLA class I and class II types were available, the types were taken from metadata supplied by the sample provider, not from assay-based typing.

On this clone: Its antigen is unknown. Qualities for individual bases were not recorded, and no much larger clone is one base off.

Trimming costs V 7 bases and J 0 bases, and their ends lie 9 bases apart. Taken from the germline V gene, the CDR1 and CDR2 loops are MDHEN and SYDVKM. There are 13 amino acids in the CDR3, from cysteine to phenylalanine inclusive. Of the read, only the CDR3 DNA is kept; its 39 bases are in frame from base 1. Participants in the prospective study were aged about 18 to 95 years, lived in under 30 United States geographic areas, and enrolled through a virtual design. In the prospective study, cohorts were assigned on the basis of participant-reported clinical history obtained from a screening survey and a study questionnaire. A participant counted as exposed if, within 2 weeks of entering the study, that participant had been in contact with someone who had a PCR-confirmed or clinician-diagnosed COVID-19 case. Mobile phlebotomists in the prospective study collected whole blood, serum and a nasopharyngeal or oropharyngeal swab from every participant. Participants in the prospective study had the option to provide additional blood draws and questionnaires over a roughly two-month period. Before DNA extraction, blood samples from the prospective study were shipped at room temperature or frozen.

Beyond this particular receptor, the publication reports: The amount of clinical and demographic metadata varied by source and participant and was provided uncurated.

TCRbeta CDR3 regions were amplified from genomic DNA by means of the immunoSEQ Assay, a bias-controlled multiplex PCR. Per the authors' processing: The number of nucleated cells in each sample was estimated from the amplification of reference gene primers within the assay. To quantify the absolute abundance of each unique TCRbeta CDR3 rearrangement, sequence reads were collapsed and filtered. For each sample, productive Simpson clonality was calculated as the square root of Simpson's diversity index over productive rearrangements. TCRdb holds this immuneACCESS table with in-frame rearrangements only. Some clones are missing; in checked studies, unresolved V genes explain under half, and the rest has no known cause. V, J and clone size are those of that table, while D and trimming were read from the DNA. Recorded for this sample are a few hundred thousand clones; over 85% of them occurred a single time. The ten largest clones add up to roughly 2.9% of the sample.

The clonotype was recovered from a woman aged 45-65 years who had been exposed to COVID-19. The material sequenced was PBMCs or T cells enriched from blood (not recorded which). The chain joins TRBV28 to TRBJ1-2; too little of a D gene remains to name it. The CDR3 region has the sequence CASTLLANYGYTF. DNA sequence: TGTGCCAGCACCCTATTAGCTAACTATGGCTACACCTTC.